This record covers a single T cell receptor (beta chain). Repertoires were generated with immunoSEQ multiplex PCR, while TCRdb's copy carries only in-frame clones and drops some. This sample has around 64,000 clones, with roughly 93% found just once. In germline, CDR1 is MGHRA, CDR2 YSYEKL. V was clipped by 0 bases and J by 5 bases; unmatched bases: 14. CDR3 length: 20 amino acids. This sample was included in a study of technical replicates of blood from a handful of donors. The TCR was taken from a human donor in good health. Some clones in this sample may be carry-over from other donors' samples. Sequencing was done on a sample of PBMCs. This chain links TRBV4-1 with TRBJ2-3; 13 nucleotides match TRBD2. As DNA, the CDR3 is TGCGCCAGCAGCCAAGATTTCAGTTTCGGGACTAGCGGGGCGGAAGATACGCAGTATTTT. Protein sequence: CASSQDFSFGTSGAEDTQYF.